This is a list of T cell receptor beta chains from one sample in a study of shared clonotypes between healthy human individuals. Measured with immunoSEQ multiplex PCR; TCRdb has only the in-frame clones, and not every one. The sample contains over 2,000,000 clones, about 94% of which appear only once. Sample: naive CD8+ T cells from PBMCs. Receptors originate from a man aged 18 to 29 in good health. Some clones in this sample may be carry-over from other donors' samples. Both conserved end residues are part of each CDR3. Each record gives: V gene, J gene, CDR3 protein.

v_call: TRBV2
j_call: TRBJ2-1
cdr3_aa: CASRGTSGITQFF

v_call: TRBV9
j_call: TRBJ2-7
cdr3_aa: CASSVGGPSYEQYF

v_call: TRBV27
j_call: TRBJ1-1
cdr3_aa: CASSSTHPPGQTLNTEAFF

v_call: TRBV7-9
j_call: TRBJ2-2
cdr3_aa: CASSFHFKGTYTGELFF

v_call: TRBV5-1
j_call: TRBJ2-7
cdr3_aa: CASRDGRGWDEQYF

v_call: TRBV11-2
j_call: TRBJ2-3
cdr3_aa: CASSLGGSHYTDTQYF

v_call: TRBV9
j_call: TRBJ1-1
cdr3_aa: CASSPSNTEAFF

v_call: TRBV7-9
j_call: TRBJ2-2
cdr3_aa: CASSLPQRTANTGELFF

v_call: TRBV4-1
j_call: TRBJ2-7
cdr3_aa: CASSQFGGTPIYEQYF

v_call: TRBV4-3
j_call: TRBJ2-5
cdr3_aa: CASSQGGGGTQYF

v_call: TRBV27
j_call: TRBJ2-3
cdr3_aa: CASSLGLAVRDTQYF

v_call: TRBV30
j_call: TRBJ2-7
cdr3_aa: CAWSEDYRPYEQYF

v_call: TRBV19
j_call: TRBJ2-1
cdr3_aa: CATQASFSSYNEQFF

v_call: TRBV10-1
j_call: TRBJ2-1
cdr3_aa: CASSESWQGEQFF

v_call: TRBV7-6
j_call: TRBJ2-1
cdr3_aa: CASSLDGSSYNEQFF

v_call: TRBV28
j_call: TRBJ2-5
cdr3_aa: CASSFFGQATQETQYF

v_call: TRBV27
j_call: TRBJ2-1
cdr3_aa: CASGPGREQFF

v_call: TRBV9
j_call: TRBJ2-7
cdr3_aa: CASSVDALASYEQYF

v_call: TRBV9
j_call: TRBJ2-1
cdr3_aa: CASSVGAGPYNEQFF

v_call: TRBV19
j_call: TRBJ2-7
cdr3_aa: CAASEGLAGGEQYF

v_call: TRBV19
j_call: TRBJ2-2
cdr3_aa: CASNQWAQQGRTGELFF

v_call: TRBV27
j_call: TRBJ1-4
cdr3_aa: CASSAWGQLNEKLFF

v_call: TRBV5-4
j_call: TRBJ2-3
cdr3_aa: CASSLRGGLTDTQYF

v_call: TRBV6-1
j_call: TRBJ2-7
cdr3_aa: CAAGSFYEQYF

v_call: TRBV4-3
j_call: TRBJ1-2
cdr3_aa: CASSQGEGFGYTF

v_call: TRBV5-5
j_call: TRBJ1-2
cdr3_aa: CASSPVRGKGYTF

v_call: TRBV19
j_call: TRBJ2-6
cdr3_aa: CASSIGEGANVLTF

v_call: TRBV29-1
j_call: TRBJ2-7
cdr3_aa: CSVSTRGSYEQYF

v_call: TRBV18
j_call: TRBJ1-1
cdr3_aa: CASSPGRTEMNTEAFF

v_call: TRBV29-1
j_call: TRBJ2-7
cdr3_aa: CSAYAARGDPYEQYF

v_call: TRBV29-1
j_call: TRBJ2-5
cdr3_aa: CSVVQGPGWIGETQYF

v_call: TRBV11-2
j_call: TRBJ2-7
cdr3_aa: CASSLFDSNEQYF

v_call: TRBV27
j_call: TRBJ2-7
cdr3_aa: CASSLGIGTSANEQYF

v_call: TRBV6-6
j_call: TRBJ1-6
cdr3_aa: CASSYSPTSPPLHF

v_call: TRBV4-3
j_call: TRBJ2-7
cdr3_aa: CASSQDYPSGRFYEQYF